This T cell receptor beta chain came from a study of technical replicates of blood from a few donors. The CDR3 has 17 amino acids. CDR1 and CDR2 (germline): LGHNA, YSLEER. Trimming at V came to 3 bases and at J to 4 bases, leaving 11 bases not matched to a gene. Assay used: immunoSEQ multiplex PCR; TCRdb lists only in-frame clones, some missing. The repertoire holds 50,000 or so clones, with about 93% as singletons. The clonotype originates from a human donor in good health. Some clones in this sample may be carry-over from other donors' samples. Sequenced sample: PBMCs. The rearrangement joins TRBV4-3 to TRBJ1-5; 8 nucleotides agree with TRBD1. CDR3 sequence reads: CASSHDYNRQGNQPQHF. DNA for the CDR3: TGCGCCAGCAGCCATGACTACAATCGACAGGGGAATCAGCCCCAGCATTTT.